The 29 T cell receptor beta chains below come from one sample, sequenced in a study of shared clonotypes between healthy human individuals. Positively selected for CCR7, the CD45RO-negative cells used as naive CD8 cells excluded terminally differentiated effector memory CD45RA+ cells. Profiling relied on immunoSEQ multiplex PCR, and the TCRdb table lists in-frame clones only, not all of them. The data contain a few hundred thousand clones, over 95% of them singletons. Source material: naive CD8+ T cells sorted from blood. Receptors were obtained from a woman aged 25 to 45 in good health.

V is TRBV10-2 and J is TRBJ2-7, with TRBD2 matching over 8 bases. CDR1 and CDR2 from the germline V gene are WSHSY and SAAADI. This CDR3 contains 18 residues. J lost 4 bases, V lost 0 bases, and 14 bases had no gene match. The CDR3: CASSESTPYTSGLYEQYF. The CDR3 nucleotides read TGCGCCAGCAGTGAGTCTACTCCGTATACTAGCGGATTATACGAGCAGTACTTC.

For the CDR3, the DNA is TGTGCCAGCAGTTACTCGGGCGGGATGGGAGTTAATGAGCAGTTCTTC. Translated: CASSYSGGMGVNEQFF. The rearrangement joins TRBV6-5 to TRBJ2-1; tentative D call: TRBD2 (6 bases). Germline-derived CDR1 and CDR2 are MNHEY and SVGAGI. The CDR3 is made up of 16 amino acids. Trimming pared 0 bases from V and 7 bases from J, leaving 16 bases between.

The rearrangement links TRBV7-9 to TRBJ2-5; 7 positions agree with TRBD2. V was pared by 2 bases and J by 4 bases, with 10 bases of the junction left unmatched. Per the germline V gene, CDR1 is SEHNR and CDR2 is FQNEAQ (reference sequence). This CDR3 has 16 amino acids. The CDR3 sequence is CASSLTLGGPRETQYF. The CDR3 DNA is TGTGCCAGCAGCTTAACGTTGGGAGGGCCTAGAGAGACCCAGTACTTC.

This chain links TRBV15 with TRBJ2-3; 11 nucleotides align to TRBD1. Germline CDR1 LNHNV, CDR2 YYDKDF (reference sequence). V gave up 5 bases and J gave up 5 bases; unmatched junction bases: 15. This CDR3 has 18 amino acids. The CDR3 region is CATSPGVGQGASLDTQYF. The CDR3 nucleotides are TGTGCCACCAGCCCAGGGGTTGGACAGGGGGCTTCTTTAGATACGCAGTATTTT.

This chain joins TRBV10-1 and TRBJ2-5, with 12 bases aligning to TRBD2. The CDR3 runs to 16 residues. The junction had 7 bases not matched to a gene; V was cut back by 6 bases and J by 2 bases. Per germline, CDR1 WNHNN and CDR2 SYGVQD (reference sequence). CDR3 sequence (DNA): TGCGCCAGCAGCGAGACTAGCGGGAGTGAGCAAGAGACCCAGTACTTC. Translation: CASSETSGSEQETQYF.

The chain joins TRBV19 to TRBJ2-3; possibly TRBD1 for D (6 bases). V was clipped by 3 bases and J by 0 bases, with 10 bases between them. This CDR3 has 15 amino acids. The V gene's germline CDR1 is LNHDA and CDR2 SQIVND (reference sequence). CDR3 DNA sequence: TGTGCCAGTAGTATTACCCAGGGGAGCACAGATACGCAGTATTTT. Its translation: CASSITQGSTDTQYF. Looking up the rest from reference TRBV19 and TRBJ2-3 gives the full variable domain: DGGITQSPKYLFRKEGQNVTLSCEQNLNHDAMYWYRQDPGQGLRLIYYSQIVNDFQKGDIAEGYSVSREKKESFPLTVTSAQKNPTAFYLCASSITQGSTDTQYFGPGTRLTVL.

The gene calls are TRBV19 and TRBJ2-7; a weak D match, TRBD2 (5 bases). With 3 bases removed from V and 4 bases from J, the gap between germline ends came to 16 bases. This CDR3 spans 15 amino acids. Germline values: CDR1 LNHDA, CDR2 SQIVND (reference sequence). Here the CDR3 reads CASSIYPGTGYEQYF. The CDR3, as DNA: TGTGCCAGTAGTATCTACCCGGGAACTGGGTACGAGCAGTACTTC. Complete variable domain (other parts from reference TRBV19 and TRBJ2-7): DGGITQSPKYLFRKEGQNVTLSCEQNLNHDAMYWYRQDPGQGLRLIYYSQIVNDFQKGDIAEGYSVSREKKESFPLTVTSAQKNPTAFYLCASSIYPGTGYEQYFGPGTRLTVT.

The V call is TRBV9, the J call TRBJ2-5; 9 bases line up with TRBD2. After removal of 0 bases from V and 7 bases from J, the junction contained 4 bases not matched to a gene. The germline V gene has CDR1 SGDLS and CDR2 YYNGEE. This CDR3 is 14 amino acids long. The CDR3 region is CASSVVAGVSTQYF. CDR3 DNA sequence: TGTGCCAGCAGCGTAGTAGCGGGGGTATCGACCCAGTACTTC.

CDR3: CASSPLLAGDNEQYF. The CDR3 nucleotides are TGTGCCAGCAGTCCCCTACTAGCGGGAGATAACGAGCAGTACTTC. J is TRBJ2-7 and V is TRBV6-5; the match to TRBD2 covers 11 bases. V gave up 5 bases and J gave up 5 bases; unmatched junction bases: 8. The germline V gene encodes CDR1 MNHEY and CDR2 SVGAGI. The CDR3 has 15 residues.

The chain has TRBV27 and TRBJ2-7; D may correspond to TRBD1 or TRBD2 (6 bases each). Germline V gene lookup returns CDR1 MNHEY and CDR2 SMNVEV (reference sequence). Trimming removed 2 bases from V and 1 base from J, with 12 bases in between. The CDR3 length is 15 residues. The CDR3 nucleotides are TGTGCCAGCAGTTTAAACAGGGCGGGGTCCTACGAGCAGTACTTC. It specifies CASSLNRAGSYEQYF.

This sequence joins TRBV27 and TRBJ2-1, with 9 bases fitting TRBD2. Per the germline V gene, CDR1 is MNHEY and CDR2 is SMNVEV (reference sequence). With V trimmed by 5 bases and J by 0 bases, 8 bases remained unmatched. The CDR3 sequence is 17 residues long. The CDR3 DNA is TGTGCCAGCAGTCCCGGGACTAGCCGGAGCTCCTACAATGAGCAGTTCTTC. Protein: CASSPGTSRSSYNEQFF.

This clone was seen once. The chain uses TRBV6-1 and TRBJ2-7; TRBD1 aligns across 10 bases. This CDR3 is built from 15 residues. The germline V gene has CDR1 MNHNS and CDR2 SASEGT. The trim removed 0 bases at V and 2 bases at J, leaving 1 base unmatched. The CDR3 DNA is TGTGCCAGCAGTGAAGCCGGGACAGGGGCCTACGAGCAGTACTTC. It codes for CASSEAGTGAYEQYF.

Concerning this clone itself: This sample includes further DNA sequences coding for the same CDR3. This rearrangement joins TRBV7-9 to TRBJ2-7; D is ambiguous. The CDR3 covers 11 residues. Trimming took 2 bases from V and 5 from J, leaving 4 bases between them. Germline CDR1 and CDR2: SEHNR and FQNEAQ (reference sequence). The CDR3 nucleotides are TGTGCCAGCAGCTTATCAAACGAGCAGTACTTC. Its translation: CASSLSNEQYF.

The V call is TRBV30, the J call TRBJ2-1; D not resolved. CDR3 length equals 12 residues. The germline V gene has CDR1 GTSNPN and CDR2 SVGIG (reference sequence). Trimming removed 7 bases at V and 2 bases at J, with 9 bases between. Here the CDR3 reads CASTTPYNEQFF. CDR3 coding DNA: TGTGCCTCTACGACCCCCTACAATGAGCAGTTCTTC.

As to this clone: The same CDR3 can be traced to other DNA sequences in this sample. The rearrangement joins TRBV9 to TRBJ2-7; D unclear. Per the germline V gene, CDR1 is SGDLS and CDR2 is YYNGEE. The CDR3 length is 14 residues. Trimming pared 0 bases from V and 0 bases from J, leaving 7 bases between. CDR3 nucleotide sequence: TGTGCCAGCAGCGTAGGTGGCGACTCCTACGAGCAGTACTTC. Its translation is CASSVGGDSYEQYF.

This chain connects TRBV2 to TRBJ2-7; TRBD1 or TRBD2 may be the D gene (5 bases each). Trimming removed 6 bases from V and 3 bases from J, with 9 bases in between. The CDR3 runs 12 residues. Germline V gives CDR1 SNHLY, CDR2 FYNNEI. The CDR3 DNA reads TGTGCCAGCAGCCCGGGGCTCTACGAGCAGTACTTC. It yields the protein CASSPGLYEQYF.

The rearrangement uses TRBV5-6 and TRBJ2-3; D is perhaps TRBD2 (6 bases). CDR1 is SGHDT and CDR2 is YYEEEE in the germline V gene. This CDR3 spans 15 amino acids. V was trimmed by 0 bases and J by 2 bases, leaving 10 bases between them. The CDR3 loop reads CASSLEEGLTDTQYF. The CDR3 DNA reads as TGTGCCAGCAGCTTGGAGGAGGGCCTCACAGATACGCAGTATTTT.

The gene calls are TRBV6-6 and TRBJ2-1; 8 bases are a match to TRBD2. Germline V lookup: CDR1 MNHNY, CDR2 SVGAGI (reference sequence). The trim removed 2 bases at V and 5 bases at J, leaving 8 bases unmatched. CDR3 length equals 16 residues. In nucleotides, the CDR3 is TGTGCCAGCAGTTACGCATCCGGGACTAGAGACAATGAGCAGTTCTTC. Protein product: CASSYASGTRDNEQFF.

The rearrangement uses TRBV27 and TRBJ2-2, with D possibly being TRBD1 (6 bases). Trimming cost V 7 bases and J 6 bases, with 24 bases left between them. In germline, CDR1 is MNHEY, CDR2 SMNVEV (reference sequence). The CDR3 contains 17 residues. The CDR3, as DNA: TGTGCCAGCACCCTGACAGGCCCCCTAGTTTGGGCCGGGGAGCTGTTTTTT. It translates to CASTLTGPLVWAGELFF.

The rearrangement joins TRBV5-4 to TRBJ2-5, with TRBD2 matching 12 bases. Trimming took 2 bases from V and 2 from J; bases not matched to a gene: 1. The CDR3 has 15 residues. The V gene's germline CDR1 is SGHNT and CDR2 YYREEE (reference sequence). CDR3 loop: CASSFGLAGQETQYF. DNA of the CDR3: TGTGCCAGCAGCTTCGGACTAGCGGGACAAGAGACCCAGTACTTC.

The V and J genes are TRBV19 and TRBJ2-7, with 11 bases matching TRBD2. The CDR3 covers 16 residues. CDR1 is LNHDA, CDR2 SQIVND, per germline (reference sequence). The J segment lost 2 bases and the V segment lost 7 bases, leaving 10 bases of the junction unmatched. The CDR3 DNA is TGTGCCAGTATGGGACTAGCGGAAGCGGATACCTACGAGCAGTACTTC. It codes for CASMGLAEADTYEQYF.

This rearrangement joins TRBV15 to TRBJ2-5; 8 positions agree with TRBD1. Germline assignment: CDR1 LNHNV and CDR2 YYDKDF (reference sequence). Germline trimming cut 2 bases from V and 1 base from J; bases unmatched to any gene: 6. This CDR3 has 16 amino acids. The chain's CDR3 is CATSRSTGATQETQYF. CDR3 DNA: TGTGCCACCAGCAGATCGACAGGGGCAACCCAAGAGACCCAGTACTTC.

The J gene is TRBJ1-1, the V gene TRBV25-1; maybe TRBD1 (5 bases). Per germline, CDR1 MGHDK and CDR2 SYGVNS. The CDR3 length is 13 residues. V dropped 6 bases and J dropped 1 base, with 9 bases sitting between them. CDR3 sequence (DNA): TGTGCCAGCAGGGACACGGGGAACACTGAAGCTTTCTTT. This codes for CASRDTGNTEAFF.

The V gene is TRBV5-6, the J gene TRBJ2-3; D is ambiguous. This CDR3 spans 16 amino acids. The V gene lost 0 bases and the J gene lost 2 bases, with 13 bases spanning the gap. The germline CDR1 and CDR2 sequences are SGHDT and YYEEEE. The CDR3 reads CASSLVVPIPTDTQYF. DNA for the CDR3: TGTGCCAGCAGCTTGGTTGTACCTATACCCACAGATACGCAGTATTTT.

J is TRBJ2-4 and V is TRBV30; D could derive from TRBD1 or TRBD2 (5 bases each). CDR3 size: 15 residues. Deletions cut 1 base from V and 8 bases from J, with 18 bases between. Germline values: CDR1 GTSNPN, CDR2 SVGIG (reference sequence). CDR3 sequence reads: CAWSEPGPSGDIQYF. Here the CDR3 DNA reads TGTGCCTGGAGTGAGCCGGGACCCTCTGGGGACATTCAGTACTTC.

J is TRBJ2-5 and V is TRBV19, with 9 bases identical to TRBD2. The end of the DNA is better explained by TRBJ2-7, so the J call may be wrong. The CDR3 runs 14 residues. The germline V gene has CDR1 LNHDA and CDR2 SQIVND (reference sequence). The CDR3 DNA is TGTGCCAGTAGTATTACTAGCGGGTCCAACGAGCAGTACTTC. This encodes CASSITSGSNEQYF.

Only one count was recorded for this clone. The V gene is TRBV7-9, the J gene TRBJ1-2; perhaps TRBD1 as D (5 bases). In germline, CDR1 is SEHNR, CDR2 FQNEAQ (reference sequence). The CDR3 loop spans 14 amino acids. The V and J ends lost 3 bases and 4 bases respectively, with 12 bases between them. The CDR3 region is CASSLEGTLYGYTF. Here the CDR3 DNA reads TGTGCCAGCAGCTTGGAAGGGACCCTCTATGGCTACACCTTC.

The genes are TRBV6-5 and TRBJ2-5; the D is unclear. The germline V gene has CDR1 MNHEY and CDR2 SVGAGI. The CDR3 is made up of 16 amino acids. Trimming pared 2 bases from V and 2 bases from J, leaving 15 bases between. CDR3 protein: CASSYMVGTVQETQYF. The CDR3 nucleotides read TGTGCCAGCAGTTACATGGTTGGTACAGTACAAGAGACCCAGTACTTC.

The V call is TRBV5-1, the J call TRBJ1-1; a possible D gene is TRBD1 (5 bases). The CDR3 is 13 amino acids. Germline V gene lookup returns CDR1 SGHRS and CDR2 YFSETQ. Trimming left V 4 bases short and J 1 base short, with 8 bases between. CDR3 region: CASSKGQNTEAFF. CDR3 coding DNA: TGCGCCAGCAGCAAAGGACAGAACACTGAAGCTTTCTTT.